This T cell receptor (beta chain) was documented in a study of beta chain features in type 1 diabetes. The overall study: The samples had 90 million to 130 million sorted cells examined in all.

The investigators reverse transcribed all of the isolated RNA, so they sequenced expressed TCRB transcripts. The data were produced by immunoSEQ multiplex PCR, yet TCRdb's version contains in-frame clones alone and is incomplete. Of 300,000 to 350,000 clones in the sample, 9.3% were seen once. Comments on this clone: No antigen is known for it.

The study's findings and limits: The cDNA sequencing approach could over-represent high-TCR-expressing cells. In every one of the four CD4+ subsets, TCRB CDR3s were moderately but significantly shorter in Type 1 diabetes patients.

This CDR3 spans 18 amino acids. The receptor comes from a man younger than 40 with type 1 diabetes. Sample: central memory CD4+ T cells from blood. The chain joins TRBV21-1 to TRBJ1-6; TRBD1 was called by the table and not checked on the DNA. TRBV21-1 is a known pseudogene. The CDR3 DNA follows: TGTGCCAGCAGACCGGGACAGGGCACGAGCTCCTATAATTCACCCCTCCACTTT. It specifies CASRPGQGTSSYNSPLHF.